The 7 T cell receptor beta chains presented below share a single source sample, sequenced in a study of CDR3 diversity in severe acne. TCRdb itself ran the PCR reads through MiXCR, one entry per CDR3 protein. The sample records 85,000 to 120,000 distinct CDR3 sequences, 51% being singletons. Material: blood. The source of these receptors is a male donor with acne.

V and J are TRBV10-3 and TRBJ2-7, with 7 bases lining up with TRBD1. J gave up 6 bases and V 0 bases, and 5 bases lay outside the gene matches. Germline V CDR1 and CDR2: ENHRY, SYGVKD. The CDR3 totals 14 residues. This CDR3 reads CAISESQGTCEQYF. The CDR3 DNA reads TGTGCCATCAGTGAGTCACAGGGGACCTGCGAGCAGTACTTC.

This rearrangement joins TRBV11-2 to TRBJ1-3; D gene uncertain. V was trimmed by 4 bases and J by 0 bases, leaving 7 bases between them. Per germline, CDR1 SGHAT and CDR2 FQNNGV. The CDR3 runs to 14 residues. The CDR3 here is CASSSRGSGNTIYF. Here the CDR3 DNA reads TGTGCCAGCAGCTCTCGGGGCTCTGGAAACACCATATATTTT. The complete variable domain, with remaining parts taken from reference TRBV11-2 and TRBJ1-3, reads EAGVAQSPRYKIIEKRQSVAFWCNPISGHATLYWYQQILGQGPKLLIQFQNNGVVDDSQLPKDRFSAERLKGVDSTLKIQPAKLEDSAVYLCASSSRGSGNTIYFGEGSWLTVV.

V usage is TRBV6-6 and J usage is TRBJ2-7; 7 nucleotides align to TRBD2. Unmatched junction bases numbered 19, after V lost 6 bases and J lost 2 bases. Germline V gene data show CDR1 as MNHNY and CDR2 as SVGAGI (reference sequence). CDR3 length: 18 amino acids. CDR3 region: CASRDQGRFGLGPYEQYF. CDR3 coding DNA: TGTGCCAGCAGAGACCAGGGACGCTTCGGACTAGGTCCCTACGAGCAGTACTTC.

V and J are TRBV2 and TRBJ2-7; the D gene is possibly TRBD2 (6 bases). Germline assignment: CDR1 SNHLY and CDR2 FYNNEI. The CDR3 runs 14 residues. Trimming cost V 5 bases and J 9 bases, with 20 bases left between them. CDR3 amino acids: CASSYLSGSYSQYF. As DNA, the CDR3 is TGTGCCAGCAGTTACTTAAGCGGGTCCTACTCGCAGTACTTC.

A word on this clonotype: A much larger clone lies one base from this, so it may be a read error. The V gene is TRBV5-1, the J gene TRBJ2-2; D perhaps matches TRBD2 (5 bases). Germline V gene lookup returns CDR1 SGHRS and CDR2 YFSETQ. This CDR3 has 11 residues. This chain's CDR3 is CASSEDGELVF. CDR3 nucleotide sequence: TGCGCCAGCAGCGAAGACGGGGAGCTGGTTTTT.

This chain uses TRBV25-1 with TRBJ1-2, with 8 bases lining up with TRBD1. Trimming at V came to 5 bases and at J to 3 bases, leaving 5 bases not matched to a gene. There are 14 residues in the CDR3. Per germline, CDR1 MGHDK and CDR2 SYGVNS. The CDR3 coding sequence is TGTGCCAGCAGTACCCGGACAGGGCACTATGGCTACACCTTC. It specifies CASSTRTGHYGYTF.

This chain links TRBV10-3 with TRBJ1-1; D gene uncertain. Trimming cost V 2 bases and J 5 bases, with 9 bases left between them. The CDR3 is made up of 13 amino acids. Germline CDR1 ENHRY, CDR2 SYGVKD. The CDR3 nucleotides are TGTGCCATCAGTGAGCCAACAGTGACTGAAGCTTTCTTT. It translates to CAISEPTVTEAFF.